The rows below give T cell receptor beta chains drawn from one sample of a study of OX40 agonist ivuxolimab in advanced cancers. Using immunoSEQ multiplex PCR, the repertoire was profiled, and TCRdb retains in-frame clones only, with some absent. This table has tens of thousands of clones, approximately 86% appearing once. Sequencing used CD4+ or CD8+ T cells sorted from blood, obtained in a trial of the OX40 agonist ivuxolimab. These receptors originate from an adult with an advanced solid tumor such as melanoma, head and neck, liver or kidney cancer. Both conserved end residues are part of each CDR3. Each record gives: D gene, J gene, clone size, V gene, CDR3 DNA, CDR3 protein. The D gene is left open where the match is weak. Where a row states a size, it is once, few, many or the class of an expanded clone; other rows omit it.

d_gene: .; j_gene: TRBJ1-4; abundance: .; v_gene: TRBV28; CDR3nt: TGTGCCAGCAGTCGGCCAGCCAGGAATGAAAAACTGTTTTTT; CDR3aa: CASSRPARNEKLFF
d_gene: .; j_gene: TRBJ1-1; abundance: .; v_gene: TRBV27; CDR3nt: TGTGCCAGCAGTTTAGGGGATCCAATGAACACTGAAGCTTTCTTT; CDR3aa: CASSLGDPMNTEAFF
d_gene: .; j_gene: TRBJ2-3; abundance: .; v_gene: TRBV21-1; CDR3nt: TGTGCCAGCAGCCTTTCGGATATAGATAGCGGGGCATGCACAGATACGCAGTATTTT; CDR3aa: CASSLSDIDSGACTDTQYF
d_gene: TRBD1; j_gene: TRBJ1-6; abundance: .; v_gene: TRBV28; CDR3nt: TGTGCCAGCAGCGCAACAGGGGGATTTTCACCCCTCCACTTT; CDR3aa: CASSATGGFSPLHF
d_gene: .; j_gene: TRBJ2-7; abundance: .; v_gene: TRBV4-3; CDR3nt: TGCGCCAGCAGCCAAACCCGGGACAAAGCCTACGAGCAGTACTTC; CDR3aa: CASSQTRDKAYEQYF
d_gene: TRBD1; j_gene: TRBJ2-3; abundance: .; v_gene: TRBV5-4; CDR3nt: TGTGCCAGCAGCCTGGGGGGCGGACAGGGGCCGACAGATACGCAGTATTTT; CDR3aa: CASSLGGGQGPTDTQYF
d_gene: TRBD1; j_gene: TRBJ1-2; abundance: .; v_gene: TRBV7-9; CDR3nt: TGTGCCAGCAGCTTAAGGGACAGGGATGGCTACACCTTC; CDR3aa: CASSLRDRDGYTF
d_gene: .; j_gene: TRBJ2-3; abundance: .; v_gene: TRBV4-1; CDR3nt: TGCGCCAGCAGCCAAGACGGGACGGGAGCCGGCACAGATACGCAGTATTTT; CDR3aa: CASSQDGTGAGTDTQYF
d_gene: TRBD2; j_gene: TRBJ2-5; abundance: .; v_gene: TRBV15; CDR3nt: TGTGCCACCAGCAGCCTGGGACTAGCGGCCCAAGAGACCCAGTACTTC; CDR3aa: CATSSLGLAAQETQYF
d_gene: .; j_gene: TRBJ2-7; abundance: few; v_gene: TRBV7-2; CDR3nt: TGTGCCAGCAGCTTCCGGGACGCCAAGACCTACGAGCAGTACTTC; CDR3aa: CASSFRDAKTYEQYF
d_gene: TRBD1; j_gene: TRBJ1-5; abundance: .; v_gene: TRBV30; CDR3nt: TGTGCCTGGAGTAAAGGGACAGGGGCGCGCGGCAATCAGCCCCAGCATTTT; CDR3aa: CAWSKGTGARGNQPQHF
d_gene: .; j_gene: TRBJ1-3; abundance: once; v_gene: TRBV7-2; CDR3nt: TGTGCCAGCAGCTTGGGGCAGAAAGGAAACACCATATATTTT; CDR3aa: CASSLGQKGNTIYF
d_gene: TRBD1; j_gene: TRBJ1-4; abundance: .; v_gene: TRBV5-1; CDR3nt: TGCGCCAGCAGCCACCCTAAACCGGGACAGGGGGTCAAAAAACTGTTTTTT; CDR3aa: CASSHPKPGQGVKKLFF
d_gene: TRBD1; j_gene: TRBJ1-1; abundance: once; v_gene: TRBV5-1; CDR3nt: TGTGCCAGCAGGCGACAGGGGAACACTGAAGCTTTCTTT; CDR3aa: CASRRQGNTEAFF
d_gene: .; j_gene: TRBJ1-5; abundance: .; v_gene: TRBV5-1; CDR3nt: TGCGCCAGCAGCCCCCAGGGTTCCGCGCATCAGCCCCAGCATTTT; CDR3aa: CASSPQGSAHQPQHF
d_gene: .; j_gene: TRBJ2-5; abundance: .; v_gene: TRBV18; CDR3nt: TGTGCCAGCTCACCATCGCGAGAGACCCAGTACTTC; CDR3aa: CASSPSRETQYF
d_gene: .; j_gene: TRBJ2-5; abundance: .; v_gene: TRBV2; CDR3nt: TGTGCCAGCACCCGGGACATCCAAGAGACCCAGTACTTC; CDR3aa: CASTRDIQETQYF
d_gene: TRBD1; j_gene: TRBJ1-1; abundance: .; v_gene: TRBV6-6; CDR3nt: TGTGCCAGCAGATTCCACGAGGGGGCGGATAACACTGAAGCTTTCTTT; CDR3aa: CASRFHEGADNTEAFF
d_gene: .; j_gene: TRBJ2-5; abundance: once; v_gene: TRBV11-3; CDR3nt: TGTGCCAGCAGCTTAGGGGGTAGCTCCCCCTACCAAGAGACCCAGTACTTC; CDR3aa: CASSLGGSSPYQETQYF
d_gene: .; j_gene: TRBJ1-6; abundance: .; v_gene: TRBV6-5; CDR3nt: TGTGCCAGCAGGGGTGAGGGCGTCTATAATTCACCCCTCCACTTT; CDR3aa: CASRGEGVYNSPLHF
d_gene: TRBD1; j_gene: TRBJ2-3; abundance: .; v_gene: TRBV18; CDR3nt: TGTGCCAGCTCACGGGACAGGGCGTCGGCAGATACGCAGTATTTT; CDR3aa: CASSRDRASADTQYF
d_gene: TRBD1; j_gene: TRBJ2-1; abundance: once; v_gene: TRBV6-4; CDR3nt: TGTGCCAGCAGTGAGGCGACAGGGGGCGGTGAGCAGTTCTTC; CDR3aa: CASSEATGGGEQFF
d_gene: .; j_gene: TRBJ1-3; abundance: .; v_gene: TRBV7-9; CDR3nt: TGTGCCAGCAGCTTCCCTAGTGGGCACACTGATGGAAACACCATATATTTT; CDR3aa: CASSFPSGHTDGNTIYF
d_gene: TRBD1; j_gene: TRBJ2-1; abundance: .; v_gene: TRBV7-2; CDR3nt: TGTGCCAGCAGGAGGGACAGGGGGGCCTACAATGAGCAGTTCTTC; CDR3aa: CASRRDRGAYNEQFF
d_gene: .; j_gene: TRBJ2-3; abundance: .; v_gene: TRBV7-9; CDR3nt: TGTGCCAGCAGCTTTTCCCTGGATACGCAGTATTTT; CDR3aa: CASSFSLDTQYF
d_gene: .; j_gene: TRBJ2-7; abundance: .; v_gene: TRBV4-3; CDR3nt: TGCGCCAGCAGCCAAGATCAGAGGACGGTGAGCTCCTACGAGCAGTACTTC; CDR3aa: CASSQDQRTVSSYEQYF
d_gene: .; j_gene: TRBJ1-1; abundance: few; v_gene: TRBV5-4; CDR3nt: TGTGCCAGCAGCCCCCGACAGGTGAACACTGAAGCTTTCTTT; CDR3aa: CASSPRQVNTEAFF